This T cell receptor beta chain came from a study of blood T cells in healthy people across ages. Findings and limits, study-wide: Naive T cell percentage by flow cytometry tracked strongly with beta diversity. Investigators treated diversity estimates from one million T cells as underestimates.

The use of a sample-barcoded 5' primer and a J-beta primer mix characterized a second PCR of about 7 to 12 cycles. TCRdb reprocessed the 5' RACE reads via MiXCR and lists one record per CDR3 protein. Found here are under 2,000,000 distinct CDR3 sequences, less than 50% of them singletons; the top ten hold around 2.1%. This clonotype was seen more than once but under ten times. Its matching antigen is unknown. The germline V gene has CDR1 DFQATT and CDR2 SNEGSKA (reference sequence). The CDR3 loop spans 13 amino acids. Trimming stripped 4 bases from V and 4 bases from J, with 11 bases between. This clonotype was obtained from a woman aged 40 to 50 in good health. The chain couples TRBV20-1 to TRBJ2-1; no clear D gene. Sequencing input: blood. The CDR3 protein is CSAKQDHYNEQFF. The CDR3 nucleotides read TGCAGTGCTAAACAAGACCATTACAATGAGCAGTTCTTC.